These 14 T cell receptor beta chains came from one sample sequenced in a study of T cell responses to AZD1222 COVID-19 vaccine. Profiled with immunoSEQ multiplex PCR; TCRdb holds only in-frame clones, not every one. This table holds tens of thousands of clones, 83% found once. Here the sequenced sample was peripheral blood, taken 28 days after the second AZD1222 dose. Receptors originate from an adult who received the AZD1222 COVID-19 vaccine.

The chain employs TRBV5-1 and TRBJ2-5, with D maybe TRBD1 (5 bases). Trimming stripped 4 bases from V and 4 bases from J, with 14 bases between. CDR1 and CDR2 from the germline V gene are SGHRS and YFSETQ. This CDR3 is built from 14 residues. In DNA, the CDR3 is TGCGCCAGCAGCCTAATGGGGCCGGCAGAGACCCAGTACTTC. It codes for CASSLMGPAETQYF.

The V call is TRBV7-2, the J call TRBJ1-6; no firm D call. Germline-derived CDR1 and CDR2 are SGHTA and FQGNSA. V lost 2 bases and J 0 bases, leaving 11 bases between the germline ends. The CDR3 sequence is 17 residues long. CDR3 residues: CASSLWVRSSYNSPLHF. The CDR3 coding sequence is TGTGCCAGCAGCTTATGGGTTCGGAGCTCCTATAATTCACCCCTCCACTTT.

J is TRBJ1-3 and V is TRBV7-9; D gene uncertain. The ends were cut back, 5 bases at V and 4 bases at J, with 6 bases in the middle. Germline-derived CDR1 and CDR2 are SEHNR and FQNEAQ (reference sequence). The CDR3 contains 12 residues. The chain's CDR3 is CASSPLGNTIYF. CDR3 nucleotide sequence: TGTGCCAGCAGCCCCCTAGGAAACACCATATATTTT.

This clone was picked up one time. The chain has TRBV7-9 and TRBJ1-6, with TRBD1 identical over 10 bases. This CDR3 region has 16 residues. The ends lost 1 base at V and 6 bases at J; junction bases unmatched: 3. Germline loops: CDR1 SEHNR, CDR2 FQNEAQ (reference sequence). The CDR3 region is CASSLEGTGANSPLHF. In DNA, the CDR3 is TGTGCCAGCAGCTTAGAAGGGACAGGGGCTAATTCACCCCTCCACTTT.

The chain couples TRBV23-1 to TRBJ1-5; no firm D call. TRBV23-1 counts as an open reading frame of uncertain function. V was shortened by 1 base and J by 0 bases, with 16 bases between the two germline ends. The CDR3 sequence is 18 residues long. DNA of the CDR3: TGCGCCAGCAGTCAATTGAGGCAGGACTCCCATAGCAATCAGCCCCAGCATTTT. This gives the protein CASSQLRQDSHSNQPQHF.

This clone was observed once. V gene TRBV7-2 combines with J gene TRBJ1-4; TRBD1 agrees at 8 bases. The ends lost 3 bases at V and 6 bases at J; junction bases unmatched: 6. This CDR3 has 15 amino acids. The V gene's germline CDR1 is SGHTA and CDR2 FQGNSA. In DNA, the CDR3 is TGTGCCAGCAGCTTCCGGACAGGGAGTGATGAAAAACTGTTTTTT. It is translated as CASSFRTGSDEKLFF.

The rearrangement links TRBV7-2 to TRBJ1-2; 8 bases match TRBD1. CDR1 and CDR2 from the germline V gene are SGHTA and FQGNSA. After removal of 5 bases from V and 8 bases from J, the junction contained 10 bases not matched to a gene. The CDR3 length is 14 residues. CDR3 residues: CASSADRATRGYTF. The DNA for the CDR3 is TGTGCCAGCAGCGCGGACAGGGCCACGAGGGGCTACACCTTC.

The chain uses TRBV7-6 and TRBJ2-3, with 8 bases that match TRBD2. CDR3 length: 14 amino acids. V lost 2 bases to trimming and J lost 5 bases; unmatched junction nucleotides: 3. CDR1 is SGHVS and CDR2 is FNYEAQ in the germline V gene. The CDR3 DNA reads as TGTGCCAGCAGCTTACTGCGGGGGGAAGATACGCAGTATTTT. This translates into CASSLLRGEDTQYF. The full variable domain, rest sourced from reference TRBV7-6 and TRBJ2-3, is GAGVSQSPRYKVTKRGQDVALRCDPISGHVSLYWYRQALGQGPEFLTYFNYEAQQDKSGLPNDRFSAERPEGSISTLTIQRTEQRDSAMYRCASSLLRGEDTQYFGPGTRLTVL.

This chain uses TRBV7-9 with TRBJ2-3; the D is unclear. The V gene's germline CDR1 is SEHNR and CDR2 FQNEAQ (reference sequence). V was clipped by 5 bases and J by 6 bases, with 15 bases between them. This CDR3 is 14 amino acids long. CDR3 loop: CASSPGHNRDTQYF. The CDR3 coding sequence is TGTGCCAGCAGCCCGGGCCACAATCGGGATACGCAGTATTTT.

The CDR3 region is CASSNGGASPHFSGNTIYF. CDR3 bases: TGTGCCAGCAGCAATGGAGGGGCCTCCCCGCATTTCTCTGGAAACACCATATATTTT. V and J are TRBV21-1 and TRBJ1-3. TRBV21-1 is annotated as a pseudogene. The CDR3 has 19 amino acids.

The chain couples TRBV7-9 to TRBJ2-2, with D perhaps matching TRBD2 (6 bases). V lost 7 bases and J 2 bases, leaving 14 bases between the germline ends. CDR3 length: 15 amino acids. CDR1 is SEHNR, CDR2 FQNEAQ, per germline (reference sequence). The CDR3 nucleotides are TGTGCCAGCACCAGCAGGGACTTCAACACCGGGGAGCTGTTTTTT. Protein: CASTSRDFNTGELFF.

The chain carries TRBV27 and TRBJ1-1; D is uncertain. CDR3 length: 13 amino acids. CDR1 is MNHEY, CDR2 SMNVEV, per germline (reference sequence). With 6 bases removed from V and 4 bases from J, the gap between germline ends came to 12 bases. CDR3 coding DNA: TGTGCCAGCAGCCCGCGGGAACCCACTGAAGCTTTCTTT. Its protein product is CASSPREPTEAFF.

This clone was detected only a few times. The chain couples TRBV7-6 to TRBJ2-2; TRBD1 agrees at 8 bases. CDR3 length: 17 amino acids. Germline CDR1 and CDR2: SGHVS and FNYEAQ. J was trimmed by 7 bases and V by 5 bases; bases with no gene match: 15. The CDR3 DNA reads as TGTGCCAGCAGCCGCGGGGCCAACAGGGGGTCTCACGGGGAGCTGTTTTTT. Its protein product is CASSRGANRGSHGELFF.

The rearrangement joins TRBV4-3 to TRBJ1-4, with TRBD1 matching 7 bases. The CDR3 contains 15 residues. Germline CDR1 reads LGHNA; CDR2 reads YSLEER. The junction had 2 bases not matched to a gene; V was cut back by 0 bases and J by 4 bases. The chain's CDR3 is CASSQDQGGNEKLFF. The CDR3 coding sequence is TGCGCCAGCAGCCAAGACCAGGGGGGTAATGAAAAACTGTTTTTT.